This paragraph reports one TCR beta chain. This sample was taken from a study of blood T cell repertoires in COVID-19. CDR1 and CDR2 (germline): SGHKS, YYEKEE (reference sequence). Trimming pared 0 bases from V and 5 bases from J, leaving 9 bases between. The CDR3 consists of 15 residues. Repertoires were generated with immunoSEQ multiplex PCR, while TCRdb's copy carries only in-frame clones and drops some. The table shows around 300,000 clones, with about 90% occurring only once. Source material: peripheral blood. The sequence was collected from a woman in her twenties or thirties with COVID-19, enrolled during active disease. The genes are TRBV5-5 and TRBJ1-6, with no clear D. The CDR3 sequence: CASSLVANNNSPLHF. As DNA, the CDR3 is TGTGCCAGCAGCTTGGTGGCCAACAATAATTCACCCCTCCACTTT.